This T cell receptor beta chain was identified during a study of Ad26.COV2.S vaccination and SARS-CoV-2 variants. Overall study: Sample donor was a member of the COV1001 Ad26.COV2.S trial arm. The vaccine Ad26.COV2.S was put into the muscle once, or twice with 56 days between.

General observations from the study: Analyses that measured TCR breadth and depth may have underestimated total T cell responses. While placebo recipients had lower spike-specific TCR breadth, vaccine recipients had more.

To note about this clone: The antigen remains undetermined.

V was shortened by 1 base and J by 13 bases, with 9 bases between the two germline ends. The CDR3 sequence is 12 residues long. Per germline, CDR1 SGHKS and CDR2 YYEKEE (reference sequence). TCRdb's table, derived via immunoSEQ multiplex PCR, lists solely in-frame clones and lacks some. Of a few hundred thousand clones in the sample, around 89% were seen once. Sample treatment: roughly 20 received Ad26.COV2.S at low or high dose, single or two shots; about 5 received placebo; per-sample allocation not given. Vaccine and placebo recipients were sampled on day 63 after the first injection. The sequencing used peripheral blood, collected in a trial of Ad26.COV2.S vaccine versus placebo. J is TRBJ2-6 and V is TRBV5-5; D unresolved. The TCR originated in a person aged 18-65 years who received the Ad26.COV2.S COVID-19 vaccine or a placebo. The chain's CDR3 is CASSLTVSVLTF. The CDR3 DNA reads TGTGCCAGCAGCTTGACAGTCTCTGTCCTGACTTTC.